This T cell receptor (beta chain) was documented in a study of T cell responses to AZD1222 COVID-19 vaccine. Profiled with immunoSEQ multiplex PCR; TCRdb holds only in-frame clones, not every one. Seen here are roughly 180,000 clones, roughly nine tenths observed once, and the top ten hold 1% to 1.5%. CDR3 length: 14 residues. V dropped 1 base and J dropped 2 bases, with 9 bases sitting between them. Germline-derived CDR1 and CDR2 are LNHDA and SQIVND (reference sequence). Study outcomes and limitations: Donors, mostly white British, included more females; clonal diversity was possibly underestimated.

Regarding this clone: No antigen is known for it.

Specimen: peripheral blood, collected 28 days after the second AZD1222 dose. This TCR was sampled from an adult who received the AZD1222 COVID-19 vaccine. The chain employs TRBV19 and TRBJ2-7; D is unclear. CDR3 DNA: TGTGCCAGTAGTATAGGTCTTAGGGCCTACGAGCAGTACTTC. Translation: CASSIGLRAYEQYF.